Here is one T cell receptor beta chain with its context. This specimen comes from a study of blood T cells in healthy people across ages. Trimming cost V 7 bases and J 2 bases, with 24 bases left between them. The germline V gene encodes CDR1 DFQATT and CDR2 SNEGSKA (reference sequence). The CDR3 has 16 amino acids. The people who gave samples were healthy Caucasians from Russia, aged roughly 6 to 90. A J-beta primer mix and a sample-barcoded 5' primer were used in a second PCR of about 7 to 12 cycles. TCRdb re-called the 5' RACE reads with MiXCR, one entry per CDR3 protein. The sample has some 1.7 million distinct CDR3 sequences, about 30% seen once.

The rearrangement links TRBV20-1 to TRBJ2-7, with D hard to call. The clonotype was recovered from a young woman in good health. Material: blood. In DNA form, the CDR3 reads TGCAGTGTTCTAGAGTCCCCTCTCGGGCGGACCTACGAGCAGTACTTC. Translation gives CSVLESPLGRTYEQYF.